This T cell receptor beta chain is drawn from a study of CD8 T cells in ankylosing spondylitis. General study points: Disease-linked clones reportedly showed significant enrichment in matched ankylosing spondylitis synovial fluid. CD8+ disease-linked clones were present at relatively low frequencies in blood.

CDR1 is MNHNS, CDR2 SASEGT, per germline. The CDR3 length is 13 residues. Trimming took off 8 bases at V and 4 bases at J, with 15 bases between the two ends. Molecular-barcoded quantitative 5'-RACE produced these TCR beta libraries. TCRdb re-called the 5' RACE reads with MiXCR, one entry per CDR3 protein. Of 250,000 to 350,000 distinct CDR3 sequences detected, about 20% appear once; the ten largest clones hold about 4%. Notes on this clonotype: Its cognate antigen is unknown.

The V and J genes are TRBV6-1 and TRBJ2-7; the D gene is possibly TRBD2 (6 bases). The specimen sequenced was blood, either unsorted or a sorted T cell fraction (not recorded which). This TCR was recovered from a female donor with ankylosing spondylitis or in good health (not recorded which). The chain's CDR3 is CASPGDGTYEQYF. CDR3 nucleotides: TGTGCCAGCCCGGGAGACGGTACGTACGAGCAGTACTTC.